This TCR beta chain was recorded in a study of shared clonotypes between healthy human individuals. Broader study findings: Clonotype sharing among donors was thought likely to change with sequencing depth. Generally, estimated richness proved larger in naive subsets than it did in memory subsets.

Per the germline V gene, CDR1 is MNHEY and CDR2 is SMNVEV (reference sequence). The ends were cut back, 0 bases at V and 4 bases at J, with 13 bases in the middle. This CDR3 spans 15 amino acids. Details on this clone: Antigen: not known.

Assay execution took place at the deep level. Clones were read by immunoSEQ multiplex PCR, and TCRdb kept only the in-frame ones, dropping some. The sample records some 2,000,000 clones, about 95% being singletons. Only CD45RO-negative cells positively selected for CCR7 counted as naive CD8 cells, so terminally differentiated effector memory CD45RA+ cells were excluded. Sequencing was carried out using naive CD8+ T cells sorted from blood. The chain recombines TRBV27 with TRBJ2-7; D perhaps matches TRBD2 (5 bases). The clonotype was recovered from a man younger than 35 in good health. The CDR3: CASSLSLDFRYEQYF. DNA of the CDR3: TGTGCCAGCAGTTTATCTTTGGACTTCAGGTACGAGCAGTACTTC.